This T cell receptor beta chain originates from a study of blood T cell repertoires in COVID-19. The method was immunoSEQ multiplex PCR; TCRdb's version includes in-frame clones alone and lacks a portion of them. The data show 75,000 to 95,000 clones, more than 75% seen once. The germline V and J ends were trimmed by 3 bases and 6 bases, with 3 bases remaining between them. CDR1 is SEHNR, CDR2 FQNEAQ, per germline (reference sequence). The CDR3 consists of 11 residues. Sequences were obtained from peripheral blood. The V call is TRBV7-9, the J call TRBJ2-1; D gene uncertain. This TCR was sampled from a human donor in a cohort sampled during active COVID-19. CDR3 DNA sequence: TGTGCCAGCAGCTTCATCAATGAGCAGTTCTTC. This gives the protein CASSFINEQFF.